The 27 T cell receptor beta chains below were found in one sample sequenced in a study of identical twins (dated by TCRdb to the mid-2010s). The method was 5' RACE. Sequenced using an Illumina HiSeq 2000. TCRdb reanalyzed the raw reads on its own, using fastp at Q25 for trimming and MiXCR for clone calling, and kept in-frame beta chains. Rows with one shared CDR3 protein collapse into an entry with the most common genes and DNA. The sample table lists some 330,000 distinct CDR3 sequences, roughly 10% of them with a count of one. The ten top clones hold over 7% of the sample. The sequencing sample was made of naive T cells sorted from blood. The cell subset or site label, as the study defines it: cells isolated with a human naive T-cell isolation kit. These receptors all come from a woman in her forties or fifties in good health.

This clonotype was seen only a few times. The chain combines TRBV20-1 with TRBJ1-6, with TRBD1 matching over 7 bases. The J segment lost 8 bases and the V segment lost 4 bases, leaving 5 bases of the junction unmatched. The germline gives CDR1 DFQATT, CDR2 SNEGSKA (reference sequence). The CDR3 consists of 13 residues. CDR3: CSAKTGFDSPLHF. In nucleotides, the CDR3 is TGCAGTGCTAAGACAGGGTTTGATTCACCCCTCCACTTT.

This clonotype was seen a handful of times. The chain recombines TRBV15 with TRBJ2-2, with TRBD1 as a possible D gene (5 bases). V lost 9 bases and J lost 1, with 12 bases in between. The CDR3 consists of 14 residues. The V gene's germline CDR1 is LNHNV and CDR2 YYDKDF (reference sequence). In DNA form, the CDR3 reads TGTGCCACTGAACTGGGGCAGAACACCGGGGAGCTGTTTTTT. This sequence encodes CATELGQNTGELFF.

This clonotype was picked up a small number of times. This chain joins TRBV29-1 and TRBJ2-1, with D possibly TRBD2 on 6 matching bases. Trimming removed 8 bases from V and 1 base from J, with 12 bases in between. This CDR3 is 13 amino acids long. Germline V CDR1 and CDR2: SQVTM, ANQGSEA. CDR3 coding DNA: TGCAGCTCCCGGGGGTGGTCCTACAATGAGCAGTTCTTC. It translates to CSSRGWSYNEQFF.

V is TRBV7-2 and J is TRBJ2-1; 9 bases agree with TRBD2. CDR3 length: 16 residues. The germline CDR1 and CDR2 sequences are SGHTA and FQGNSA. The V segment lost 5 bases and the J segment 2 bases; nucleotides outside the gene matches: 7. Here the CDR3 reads CASSPRVAGAYNEQFF. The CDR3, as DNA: TGTGCCAGCAGCCCCAGGGTAGCGGGGGCCTACAATGAGCAGTTCTTC.

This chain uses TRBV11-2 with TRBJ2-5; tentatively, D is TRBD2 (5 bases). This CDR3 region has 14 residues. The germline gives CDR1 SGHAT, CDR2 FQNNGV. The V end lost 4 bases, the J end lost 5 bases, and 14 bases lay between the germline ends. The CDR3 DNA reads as TGTGCCAGCAGCTCCCAAGCGGCCCGGGAGACCCAGTACTTC. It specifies CASSSQAARETQYF. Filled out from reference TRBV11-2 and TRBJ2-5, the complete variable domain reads EAGVAQSPRYKIIEKRQSVAFWCNPISGHATLYWYQQILGQGPKLLIQFQNNGVVDDSQLPKDRFSAERLKGVDSTLKIQPAKLEDSAVYLCASSSQAARETQYFGPGTRLLVL.

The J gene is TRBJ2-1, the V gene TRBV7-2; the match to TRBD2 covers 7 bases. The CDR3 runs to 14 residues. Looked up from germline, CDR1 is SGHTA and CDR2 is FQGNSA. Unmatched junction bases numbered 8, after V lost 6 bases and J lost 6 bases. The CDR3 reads CASRTTGTTNEQFF. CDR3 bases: TGTGCCAGCAGAACCACCGGGACTACCAATGAGCAGTTCTTC.

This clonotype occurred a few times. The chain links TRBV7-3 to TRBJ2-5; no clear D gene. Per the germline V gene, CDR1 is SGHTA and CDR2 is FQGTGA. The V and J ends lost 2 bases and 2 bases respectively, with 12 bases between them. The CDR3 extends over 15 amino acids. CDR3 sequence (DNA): TGTGCCAGCAGCTTAGGCTGGTACGATCAAGAGACCCAGTACTTC. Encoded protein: CASSLGWYDQETQYF.

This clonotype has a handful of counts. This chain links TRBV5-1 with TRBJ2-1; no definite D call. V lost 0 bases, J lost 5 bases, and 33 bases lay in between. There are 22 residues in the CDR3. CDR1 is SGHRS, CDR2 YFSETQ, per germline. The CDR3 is CASSLGNGIRGSHPKGHNEQFF. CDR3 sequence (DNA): TGCGCCAGCAGCTTGGGGAATGGTATACGAGGCAGCCACCCCAAAGGGCACAATGAGCAGTTCTTC.

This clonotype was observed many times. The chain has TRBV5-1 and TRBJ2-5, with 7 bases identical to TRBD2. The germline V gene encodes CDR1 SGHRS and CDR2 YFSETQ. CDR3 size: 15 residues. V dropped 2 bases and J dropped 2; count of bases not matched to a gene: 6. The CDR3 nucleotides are TGCGCCAGCAGCTTTTTCCAGCGGGGACAAGAGACCCAGTACTTC. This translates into CASSFFQRGQETQYF. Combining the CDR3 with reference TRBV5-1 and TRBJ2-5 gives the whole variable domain KAGVTQTPRYLIKTRGQQVTLSCSPISGHRSVSWYQQTPGQGLQFLFEYFSETQRNKGNFPGRFSGRQFSNSRSEMNVSTLELGDSALYLCASSFFQRGQETQYFGPGTRLLVL.

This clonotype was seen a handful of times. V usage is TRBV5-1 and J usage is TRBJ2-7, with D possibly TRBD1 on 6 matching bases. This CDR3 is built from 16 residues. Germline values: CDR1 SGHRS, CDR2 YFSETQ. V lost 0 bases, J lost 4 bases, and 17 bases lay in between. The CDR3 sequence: CASSLATQGFLYEQYV. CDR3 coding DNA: TGCGCCAGCAGCTTGGCCACACAGGGTTTCTTGTACGAGCAGTACGTC.

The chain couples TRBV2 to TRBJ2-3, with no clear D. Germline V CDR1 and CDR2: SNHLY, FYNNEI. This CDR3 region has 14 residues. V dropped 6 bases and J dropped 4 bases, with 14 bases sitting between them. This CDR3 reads CASRWRPGADTQYF. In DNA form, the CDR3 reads TGTGCCAGCAGATGGCGGCCCGGAGCAGATACGCAGTATTTT.

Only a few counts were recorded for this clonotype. The DNA of the CDR3 is TGCAGTGCTAGAGATAACCTGGGACAGGGGGCGACTAATGAAAAACTGTTTTTT. Its translation: CSARDNLGQGATNEKLFF. V usage is TRBV20-1 and J usage is TRBJ1-4, with 12 nucleotides matching TRBD1. The CDR3 contains 18 residues. The germline CDR1 and CDR2 sequences are DFQATT and SNEGSKA (reference sequence). The J segment lost 2 bases and the V segment lost 0 bases, leaving 7 bases of the junction unmatched.

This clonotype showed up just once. CDR3 sequence: CSVEDPRGSVNEQYF. CDR3 nucleotide sequence: TGCAGCGTTGAAGATCCCAGGGGGAGTGTTAATGAGCAGTACTTC. V gene TRBV29-1 combines with J gene TRBJ2-1; 7 positions agree with TRBD1. TRBJ2-7 explains the end of the DNA better; the J call may be wrong. This CDR3 comprises 15 residues. From germline, CDR1 is SQVTM and CDR2 ANQGSEA.

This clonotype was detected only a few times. The CDR3: CASSLGRGRPANTGELFF. The CDR3 nucleotides read TGTGCCAGCAGCTTAGGGCGAGGTCGGCCTGCGAACACCGGGGAGCTGTTTTTT. The gene calls are TRBV11-2 and TRBJ2-2; D ambiguous. CDR1 is SGHAT and CDR2 is FQNNGV in the germline V gene. The CDR3 spans 18 residues. Trimming cost V 1 base and J 0 bases, with 15 bases left between them.

This CDR3 is CASSPIRLAGDRGELFF. The CDR3 nucleotides read TGTGCCAGCAGCCCCATTCGACTAGCGGGAGACCGCGGGGAGCTGTTTTTT. This chain joins TRBV3-1 and TRBJ2-2; 12 bases fit TRBD2. Losses at the gene ends were 4 bases for V and 7 bases for J; bases not matched to a gene: 10. The germline V gene encodes CDR1 LGHDT and CDR2 YNNKEL (reference sequence). The CDR3 has 17 amino acids.

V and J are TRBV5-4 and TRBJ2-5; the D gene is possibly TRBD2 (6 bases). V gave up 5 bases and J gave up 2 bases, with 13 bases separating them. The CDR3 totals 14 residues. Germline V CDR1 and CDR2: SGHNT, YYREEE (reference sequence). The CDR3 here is CASSPTGAQETQYF. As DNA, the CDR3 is TGTGCCAGCAGTCCAACGGGAGCACAAGAGACCCAGTACTTC.

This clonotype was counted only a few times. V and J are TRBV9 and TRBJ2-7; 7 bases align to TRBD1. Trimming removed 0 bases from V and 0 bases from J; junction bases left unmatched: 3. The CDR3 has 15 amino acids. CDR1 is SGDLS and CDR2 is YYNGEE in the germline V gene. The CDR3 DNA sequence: TGTGCCAGCAGCGTAGGAACAGGGGCCTCCTACGAGCAGTACTTC. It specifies CASSVGTGASYEQYF. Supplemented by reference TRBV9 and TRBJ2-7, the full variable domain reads DSGVTQTPKHLITATGQRVTLRCSPRSGDLSVYWYQQSLDQGLQFLIQYYNGEERAKGNILERFSAQQFPDLHSELNLSSLELGDSALYFCASSVGTGASYEQYFGPGTRLTVT.

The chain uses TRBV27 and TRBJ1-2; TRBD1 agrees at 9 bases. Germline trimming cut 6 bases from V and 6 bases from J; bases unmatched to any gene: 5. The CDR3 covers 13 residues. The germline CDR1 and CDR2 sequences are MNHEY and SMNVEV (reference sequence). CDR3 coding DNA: TGTGCCAGCAGCATCCGACAGGGGGATGGCTACACCTTC. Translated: CASSIRQGDGYTF.

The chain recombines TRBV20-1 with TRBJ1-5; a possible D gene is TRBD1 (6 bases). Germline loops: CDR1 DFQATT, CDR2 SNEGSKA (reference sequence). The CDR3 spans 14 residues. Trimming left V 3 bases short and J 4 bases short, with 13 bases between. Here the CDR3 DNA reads TGCAGTGCTAGTCGCGGGACACCAAATCAGCCCCAGCATTTT. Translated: CSASRGTPNQPQHF.

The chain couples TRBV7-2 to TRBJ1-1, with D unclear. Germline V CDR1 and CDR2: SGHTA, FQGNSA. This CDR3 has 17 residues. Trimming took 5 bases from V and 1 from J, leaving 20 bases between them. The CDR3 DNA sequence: TGTGCCAGCAGCCAAAGGCAAAAAGTACAAGGGAACACTGAAGCTTTCTTT. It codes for CASSQRQKVQGNTEAFF. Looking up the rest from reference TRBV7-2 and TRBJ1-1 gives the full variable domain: GAGVSQSPSNKVTEKGKDVELRCDPISGHTALYWYRQSLGQGLEFLIYFQGNSAPDKSGLPSDRFSAERTGGSVSTLTIQRTQQEDSAVYLCASSQRQKVQGNTEAFFGQGTRLTVV.

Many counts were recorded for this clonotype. The chain's CDR3 is CASSKLAETYEQYF. In DNA, the CDR3 is TGTGCCAGCAGTAAGCTAGCGGAGACCTACGAGCAGTACTTC. V and J are TRBV6-6 and TRBJ2-7; TRBD2 aligns across 7 bases. The CDR3 is 14 amino acids. Germline assignment: CDR1 MNHNY and CDR2 SVGAGI (reference sequence). Trimming took 5 bases from V and 2 from J; bases not matched to a gene: 6.

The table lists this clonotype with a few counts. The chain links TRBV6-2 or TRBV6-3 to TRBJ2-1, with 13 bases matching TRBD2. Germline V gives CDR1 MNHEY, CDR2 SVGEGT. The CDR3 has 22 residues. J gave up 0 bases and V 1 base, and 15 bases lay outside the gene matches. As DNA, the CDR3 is TGTGCCAGCAGTTACTTCCGACCCAGGACTAGCGGGAGAGCTAGCTCCTACAATGAGCAGTTCTTC. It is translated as CASSYFRPRTSGRASSYNEQFF.

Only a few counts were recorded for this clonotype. The CDR3 loop is CASSQDGAGTYNEQFF. The DNA of the CDR3 is TGTGCCAGCAGCCAAGACGGCGCGGGCACCTACAATGAGCAGTTCTTC. The rearrangement uses TRBV3-1 and TRBJ2-1; possibly TRBD2 for D (5 bases). Germline values: CDR1 LGHDT, CDR2 YNNKEL (reference sequence). The CDR3 is 16 amino acids. Trimming cost V 0 bases and J 2 bases, with 11 bases left between them.

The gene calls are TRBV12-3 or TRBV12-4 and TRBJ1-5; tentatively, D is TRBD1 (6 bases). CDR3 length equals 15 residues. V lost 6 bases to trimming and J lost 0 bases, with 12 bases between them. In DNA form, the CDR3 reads TGTGCCAGCAGGGATGGACAGTATAGCAATCAGCCCCAGCATTTT. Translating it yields CASRDGQYSNQPQHF.

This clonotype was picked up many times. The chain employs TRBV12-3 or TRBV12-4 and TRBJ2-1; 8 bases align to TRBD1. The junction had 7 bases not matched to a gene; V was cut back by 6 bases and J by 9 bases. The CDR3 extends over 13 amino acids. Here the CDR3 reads CASRPDRAGEQFF. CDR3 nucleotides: TGTGCCAGCAGACCGGACAGGGCGGGTGAGCAGTTCTTC.

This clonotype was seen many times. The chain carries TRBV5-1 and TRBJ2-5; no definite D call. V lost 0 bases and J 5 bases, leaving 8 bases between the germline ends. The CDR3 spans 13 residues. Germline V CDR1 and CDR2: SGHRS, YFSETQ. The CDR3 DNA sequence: TGCGCCAGCAGCTTGGCCTCTTTGGAGACCCAGTACTTC. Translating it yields CASSLASLETQYF.

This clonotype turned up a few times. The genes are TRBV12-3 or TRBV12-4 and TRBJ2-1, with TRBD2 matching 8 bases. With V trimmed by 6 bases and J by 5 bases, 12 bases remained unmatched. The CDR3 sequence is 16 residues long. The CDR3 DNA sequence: TGTGCCAGCAGGCGTGGGGAGCGGGGGAGGGACAATGAGCAGTTCTTC. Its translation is CASRRGERGRDNEQFF.